These T cell receptor beta chains were read from a single sample in a study of blood T cell repertoires in COVID-19. The repertoire was sequenced with immunoSEQ multiplex PCR; TCRdb's copy has only in-frame clones and lacks some. This sample yields 150,000 or so clones, of which 85% to 90% are seen a single time; 0.95% to 1.5% belongs to the top ten. The sequencing sample was made of PBMCs or T cells enriched from blood (not recorded which). The origin of the receptors is a woman between 25 and 40 years old with acute COVID-19. Each CDR3 is given with its conserved first and last residue. The D gene is left open where the match is weak. Part of the rows lack a size; the others show once, few, many or a class for expanded clones.

J: TRBJ2-1
V: TRBV24-1
size: NA
length: 15
D: NA
DNA: TGTGCCACCGGAAGTGTCGAGACAACTGGGAATGAGCAGTTCTTC
CDR3: CATGSVETTGNEQFF

J: TRBJ2-5
V: TRBV15
size: NA
length: 18
D: TRBD2
DNA: TGTGCCACCAGCAGAACCACGTCTGAAGCGGGAGGACAAGAGACCCAGTACTTC
CDR3: CATSRTTSEAGGQETQYF

J: TRBJ2-7
V: TRBV21-1
size: few
length: 14
D: NA
DNA: TGTGCCAGCAGCTCTTCAAACGGGACTTACGAGCAGTACTTC
CDR3: CASSSSNGTYEQYF

J: TRBJ2-7
V: TRBV10-3
size: NA
length: 15
D: TRBD1
DNA: TGTGCCATCAGCAACTCGGGACAGGTGTCCTACGAGCAGTACTTC
CDR3: CAISNSGQVSYEQYF

J: TRBJ1-2
V: TRBV5-6
size: NA
length: 13
D: TRBD1
DNA: TGTGCCAGCAGCGAGGGGGCGCATGGCGGCTACACCTTC
CDR3: CASSEGAHGGYTF

J: TRBJ2-7
V: TRBV28
size: NA
length: 12
D: NA
DNA: TGTGCCAGCAGTTTTGGGCAGTACGAGCAGTACTTC
CDR3: CASSFGQYEQYF

J: TRBJ1-5
V: TRBV29-1
size: once
length: 13
D: TRBD1
DNA: TGCAGCGTTGGACAGGGAGTCAATCAGCCCCAGCATTTT
CDR3: CSVGQGVNQPQHF

J: TRBJ1-1
V: TRBV11-3
size: NA
length: 13
D: NA
DNA: TGTGCCAGCAGCTTCGGACAGAACACTGAAGCTTTCTTT
CDR3: CASSFGQNTEAFF

J: TRBJ2-5
V: TRBV12-3/TRBV12-4
size: NA
length: 13
D: TRBD2
DNA: TGTGCCAGCAGTCGAGGGGAGGGAGAGACCCAGTACTTC
CDR3: CASSRGEGETQYF

J: TRBJ2-1
V: TRBV14
size: NA
length: 15
D: TRBD1
DNA: TGTGCCAGCAGCCAGTGGACAGGACTCTACAATGAGCAGTTCTTC
CDR3: CASSQWTGLYNEQFF

J: TRBJ1-1
V: TRBV28
size: NA
length: 12
D: NA
DNA: TGTGCCAGCAGTGTAGAGAGCCCCGAAGCTTTCTTT
CDR3: CASSVESPEAFF

J: TRBJ2-5
V: TRBV9
size: NA
length: 16
D: TRBD2
DNA: TGTGCCAGCAGCACCGGGACTAGCGGGAGTGTAGAGACCCAGTACTTC
CDR3: CASSTGTSGSVETQYF

J: TRBJ2-7
V: TRBV7-2
size: few
length: 15
D: TRBD2
DNA: TGTGCCAGCAGCTTAAGTCTAGCGGGGGGCCTCGAGCAGTACTTC
CDR3: CASSLSLAGGLEQYF

J: TRBJ1-5
V: TRBV20-1
size: NA
length: 9
D: NA
DNA: TGCTCGGTTGGTCAGCCCCAGCATTTT
CDR3: CSVGQPQHF

J: TRBJ1-1
V: TRBV27
size: NA
length: 13
D: NA
DNA: TGTGCCAGCAGTTTAGGACAGTCTACTGAAGCTTTCTTT
CDR3: CASSLGQSTEAFF

J: TRBJ1-1
V: TRBV4-1
size: NA
length: 15
D: TRBD1
DNA: TGCGCCAGCAGCCGACCTACAGGGGCGAACACTGAAGCTTTCTTT
CDR3: CASSRPTGANTEAFF

J: TRBJ2-7
V: TRBV20-1
size: NA
length: 12
D: NA
DNA: TGCAGTGCTAGTCGGCAGGGTGTGGAGCAGTACTTC
CDR3: CSASRQGVEQYF

J: TRBJ2-7
V: TRBV11-3
size: NA
length: 12
D: NA
DNA: TGTGCCAGCAGCCGGGACTCCTACGAGCAGTACTTC
CDR3: CASSRDSYEQYF

J: TRBJ1-5
V: TRBV27
size: NA
length: 15
D: TRBD1
DNA: TGTGCCAGCAGTTCCGGGACAGGAGGCAATCAGCCCCAGCATTTT
CDR3: CASSSGTGGNQPQHF

J: TRBJ2-3
V: TRBV4-2
size: NA
length: 16
D: NA
DNA: TGTGCCAGCAGCCAAGATCTTCCTAGCTCGGCAGATACGCAGTATTTT
CDR3: CASSQDLPSSADTQYF

J: TRBJ1-2
V: TRBV6-6
size: NA
length: 12
D: TRBD1
DNA: TGTGCCACCAGGACAGGGGACTATGGCTACACCTTC
CDR3: CATRTGDYGYTF

J: TRBJ1-1
V: TRBV7-3
size: NA
length: 16
D: NA
DNA: TGTGCCAGCAGCTTACAGCCTACAGGGTTTGACACTGAAGCTTTCTTT
CDR3: CASSLQPTGFDTEAFF

J: TRBJ2-7
V: TRBV15
size: once
length: 14
D: NA
DNA: TGTGCCACCAGCAGAGCCCCCCCGTCCTACGAGCAGTACTTC
CDR3: CATSRAPPSYEQYF

J: TRBJ1-2
V: TRBV28
size: NA
length: 15
D: TRBD1
DNA: TGTGCCAGCAGTTTACCACAGGGGTTAGGTGACGGCTACACCTTC
CDR3: CASSLPQGLGDGYTF

J: TRBJ2-7
V: TRBV7-9
size: NA
length: 14
D: TRBD1
DNA: TGTGCCAGCAGCGAGCCTGACAGGGTTGTCGAGCAGTACTTC
CDR3: CASSEPDRVVEQYF

J: TRBJ2-7
V: TRBV27
size: NA
length: 13
D: TRBD2
DNA: TGTGCCAGCAGTTGGCGGGGGGGTTACGAGCAGTACTTC
CDR3: CASSWRGGYEQYF